These 5 T cell receptor beta chains were all obtained from the same sample, sequenced in a study of T cell responses to AZD1222 COVID-19 vaccine listed by TCRdb under 2021. The library came from the immunoSEQ multiplex PCR assay. TCRdb holds this immuneACCESS table with in-frame rearrangements only. Some clones are missing; in checked studies, unresolved V genes explain under half, and the rest has no known cause. Counted in this sample were some 80,000 clones; 85% to 90% of them appeared once. The top ten constitute 5.7% of the sample. Interpreted using the paper, the time point label stands for: baseline before first vaccination. The source material was peripheral blood, sampled on day 0 of AZD1222 vaccination. The source of these receptors is an adult in good health.

This clone was counted between two and nine times. The chain links TRBV4-2 to TRBJ2-1; 8 nucleotides align to TRBD2. This CDR3 has 14 residues. The germline gives CDR1 LGHNA, CDR2 YNFKEQ. With 1 base clipped from V and 6 bases from J, the junction kept 2 bases outside the gene matches. CDR3 DNA sequence: TGTGCCAGCAGCCAAGCGGGGGGGCTCAATGAGCAGTTCTTC. This encodes CASSQAGGLNEQFF.

The CDR3 region has the DNA TGTGCCAGTTACCGGGACAGGGGAACGAACACTGAAGCTTTCTTT. This gives the protein CASYRDRGTNTEAFF. The rearrangement joins TRBV6-5 to TRBJ1-1; 10 positions match TRBD1. Unmatched junction bases numbered 8, after V lost 9 bases and J lost 1 base. Germline assignment: CDR1 MNHEY and CDR2 SVGAGI. The CDR3 covers 15 residues.

The rearrangement uses TRBV27 and TRBJ2-1; a weak D match, TRBD2 (5 bases). CDR1 MNHEY and CDR2 SMNVEV come from the germline V gene (reference sequence). This CDR3 spans 15 amino acids. V lost 8 bases and J 0 bases, leaving 14 bases between the germline ends. CDR3 DNA: TGTGCCAGCGGGCCTTTGGGGAGCTCCTACAATGAGCAGTTCTTC. Translated: CASGPLGSSYNEQFF.

The chain joins TRBV6-5 to TRBJ1-1; D is ambiguous. Trimming shortened V by 5 bases and J by 11 bases, and 24 bases separated the two germline ends. The CDR3 consists of 15 residues. Germline V CDR1 and CDR2: MNHEY, SVGAGI. The CDR3 sequence is CASSQRSGRKIKAFF. The CDR3 DNA is TGTGCCAGCAGTCAACGCTCGGGCCGAAAAATTAAGGCTTTCTTT.

V and J are TRBV6-5 and TRBJ1-6; 7 nucleotides agree with TRBD1. This CDR3 region has 15 residues. Germline CDR1 is MNHEY and CDR2 is SVGAGI. V was clipped by 6 bases and J by 4 bases; unmatched bases: 6. The CDR3 DNA follows: TGTGCCAGCAGACCGGGACAGTATTATAATTCACCCCTCCACTTT. Amino acids: CASRPGQYYNSPLHF.